This section outlines one TCR beta chain sequence together with its context. As yet, its antigen is unknown. These data come from a study of cytotoxic CD8 clonotypes in ibrutinib-treated CLL. Data came from immunoSEQ multiplex PCR; TCRdb stores just in-frame clones and leaves some out. The sample has about 32,000 clones, about two thirds seen once. V was clipped by 3 bases and J by 1 base; unmatched bases: 9. From germline, CDR1 is SGHVS and CDR2 FNYEAQ. The CDR3 length is 16 residues. Study observations and caveats: Investigators sampled sustained-remission and progressing patients at differing times. Clonality grew at ibrutinib response; at progression, it decreased back toward baseline. Public clonotypes, an uncommon group, contracted or remained stable on treatment.

The TCR was taken from a human donor with chronic lymphocytic leukemia. This material consisted of PBMCs, taken at disease progression, from a patient treated with ibrutinib. The V call is TRBV7-6, the J call TRBJ2-7, with 7 bases aligning to TRBD1. CDR3 sequence: CASSLAAGTESYEQYF. In DNA, the CDR3 is TGTGCCAGCAGCTTGGCCGCCGGGACAGAGTCCTACGAGCAGTACTTC.